The clone carrying this T cell receptor beta chain has a handful of counts. The source of the sample is a study of blood T cell repertoires in COVID-19. Across the whole study: T cells, B-cell-depleted T cells, or PBMCs provided the cDNA or gDNA that served as material.

Trimming at V came to 6 bases and at J to 6 bases, leaving 10 bases not matched to a gene. CDR3 length: 15 residues. The germline V gene encodes CDR1 MNHEY and CDR2 SVGAGI. Clones were read by immunoSEQ multiplex PCR, and TCRdb kept only the in-frame ones, dropping some. The table lists 250,000 to 300,000 clones, approximately 86% of them singletons, with around 5% in the top ten. The V and J genes are TRBV6-5 and TRBJ1-3, with 8 bases aligning to TRBD1. The sequence derives from a woman in her sixties or seventies with COVID-19, enrolled during active disease. The specimen was peripheral blood. The chain's CDR3 is CASRERGQGLNTIYF. CDR3 bases: TGTGCCAGCAGAGAGCGCGGACAGGGACTAAACACCATATATTTT.